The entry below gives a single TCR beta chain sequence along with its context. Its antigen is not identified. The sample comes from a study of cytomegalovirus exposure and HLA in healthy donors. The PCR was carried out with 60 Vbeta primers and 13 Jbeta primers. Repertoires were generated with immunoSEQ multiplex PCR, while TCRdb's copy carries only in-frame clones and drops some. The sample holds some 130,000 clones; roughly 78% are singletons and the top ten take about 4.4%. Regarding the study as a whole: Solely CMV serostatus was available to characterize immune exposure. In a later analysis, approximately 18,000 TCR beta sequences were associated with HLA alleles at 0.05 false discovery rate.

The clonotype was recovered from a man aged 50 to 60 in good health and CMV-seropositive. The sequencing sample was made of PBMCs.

The CDR3 DNA is TGTGCCAGCAGCTTAGACAGGGGCGAGCAGTACTTC. Its protein is CASSLDRGEQYF. The genes are TRBV7-8 and TRBJ2-7, with 7 bases lining up with TRBD1. V dropped 1 base and J dropped 6; count of bases not matched to a gene: 0. The CDR3 is made up of 12 amino acids. CDR1 is SGHVS, CDR2 FQNEAQ, per germline.